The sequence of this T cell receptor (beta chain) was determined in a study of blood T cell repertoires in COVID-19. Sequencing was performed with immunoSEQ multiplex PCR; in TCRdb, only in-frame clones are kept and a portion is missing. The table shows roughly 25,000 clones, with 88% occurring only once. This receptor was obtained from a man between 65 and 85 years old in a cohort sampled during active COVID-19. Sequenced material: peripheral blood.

CDR3 loop: CASSQEGWGGDSPLHF. The CDR3 coding sequence is TGCGCCAGCAGCCAAGAAGGGTGGGGGGGGGATTCACCCCTCCACTTT. V and J are TRBV4-1 and TRBJ1-6, with a tentative D call TRBD1 (5 bases). The germline V and J ends were trimmed by 0 bases and 8 bases, with 14 bases remaining between them. The germline V gene has CDR1 MGHRA and CDR2 YSYEKL. This CDR3 has 16 residues.